This TCR beta chain emerged from a study of shared clonotypes between healthy human individuals. The study, taken as a whole, reports: Naive subsets usually exceeded memory subsets in estimated richness.

Trimming stripped 1 base from V and 6 bases from J, with 15 bases between. Germline V gene lookup returns CDR1 SEHNR and CDR2 FQNEAQ (reference sequence). This CDR3 contains 15 residues. Each CD8 memory set brought CD45RO+ cells together with CCR7-negative CD45RA+ TemRA cells. This clone was detected only once. The antigen remains unidentified. Repertoires were generated with immunoSEQ multiplex PCR, while TCRdb's copy carries only in-frame clones and drops some. The sample records roughly 660,000 clones, 90% being singletons. This rearrangement joins TRBV7-9 to TRBJ1-2, with D possibly TRBD1 on 5 matching bases. Sample: memory CD8+ T cells from PBMCs. Subset meaning: CD45RO+ cells pooled with CCR7-negative TemRA cells. The sequence derives from a young man in good health. Some clones in this sample may be carry-over from other donors' samples. DNA of the CDR3: TGTGCCAGCAGCTTAGTCGTCGGCCAAGGGGATGGCTACACCTTC. This encodes CASSLVVGQGDGYTF.